The T cell receptor (beta chain) under discussion was sequenced for a study of vaccination and CD4 T cells after COVID-19. Study-level background: Participants were given two doses of BNT162b2 or mRNA-1273 vaccine.

About this clonotype: Its specificity is unknown.

Findings and caveats of the study: Among convalescent patients, a median about 83% of reactive clones emerged only after vaccination.

Oncomine TCR Beta short-read sequencing was applied to DNA from cultured CD4+ T cells. Using the QIAamp micro DNA kit, genomic DNA was extracted from the CD4+ T cells that had been cultured. TCRdb reprocessed the PCR reads with MiXCR, giving one entry per CDR3 protein. The sample records some 3,600 distinct CDR3 sequences, approximately 15% being singletons. The V gene end was trimmed by 1 base and the J gene end by 5 bases; junction bases not matched to a gene: 3. The CDR3 totals 14 residues. The germline CDR1 and CDR2 sequences are SEHNR and FQNEAQ (reference sequence). Treatment in this sample: approximately nine-day PBMC culture with coronavirus spike peptide pools or control peptides (ViraFEST assay).

The source material was CD4+ T cells from blood, cultured in vitro. The sequence was collected from a human donor who had recovered from COVID-19. This rearrangement joins TRBV7-9 to TRBJ2-5; 8 nucleotides align to TRBD1. CDR3 in DNA: TGTGCCAGCAGCTTAGTGCAGGGGGCCGAGACCCAGTACTTC. Residues: CASSLVQGAETQYF.